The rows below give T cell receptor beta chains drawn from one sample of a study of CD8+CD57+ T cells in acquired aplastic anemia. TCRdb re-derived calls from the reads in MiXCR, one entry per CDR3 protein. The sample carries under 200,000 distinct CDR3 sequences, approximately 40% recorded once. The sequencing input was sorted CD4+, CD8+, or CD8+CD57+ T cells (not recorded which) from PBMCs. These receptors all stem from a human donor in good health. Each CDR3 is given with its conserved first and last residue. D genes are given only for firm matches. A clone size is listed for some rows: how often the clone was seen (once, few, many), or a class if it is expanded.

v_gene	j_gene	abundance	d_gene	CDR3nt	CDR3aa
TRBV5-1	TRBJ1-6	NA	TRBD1	TGCGCCAGCAGCTTGGAACAGGGGAAAAGATCACCCCTCCACTTT	CASSLEQGKRSPLHF
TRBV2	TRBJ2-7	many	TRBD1	TGTGCCAGCAGGGAGGCAGGGGGCCGGATGGCAGCCACCTACGAGCAGTACTTC	CASREAGGRMAATYEQYF
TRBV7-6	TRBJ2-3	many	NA	TGTGCCAGCAGCTTAGGTCCCTTAGGTACCACAGATACGCAGTATTTT	CASSLGPLGTTDTQYF
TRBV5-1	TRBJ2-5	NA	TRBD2	TGCGCCAGCAGCCTTAGCGGGGGTAGTGGAGAGACCCAGTACTTC	CASSLSGGSGETQYF
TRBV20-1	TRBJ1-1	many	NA	TGCAGTGCTAGAGATCTCCGGGTTGTCACTGAAGCTTTCTTT	CSARDLRVVTEAFF
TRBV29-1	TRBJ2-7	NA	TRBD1	TGCAGCGCCGTAGGGGGACAGACGGGCGAGCAGTACTTC	CSAVGGQTGEQYF
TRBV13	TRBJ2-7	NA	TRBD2	TGTGCCAGCAGCTTAGTGACTAGCGGGATCTACGAGCAGTACTTC	CASSLVTSGIYEQYF
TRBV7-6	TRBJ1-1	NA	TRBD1	TGTGCCAGCAGCCTCGGGACAGGGAAGGACACTGAAGCTTTCTTT	CASSLGTGKDTEAFF
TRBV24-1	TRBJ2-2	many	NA	TGTGCCACCAGTGGGTCCGGGGAGCTGTTTTTT	CATSGSGELFF
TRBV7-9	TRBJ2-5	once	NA	TGTGCCAGCAGCCGAACCCAACAAGAGACCCAGTACTTC	CASSRTQQETQYF
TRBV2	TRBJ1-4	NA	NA	TGTGCCAGCAGTGAATTTAATGAAAAACTGTTTTTT	CASSEFNEKLFF
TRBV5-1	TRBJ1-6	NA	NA	TGCGCCAGCAGCTTGGGGGACTCTAGGAGCTCCTATAATTCACCCCTCCACTTT	CASSLGDSRSSYNSPLHF
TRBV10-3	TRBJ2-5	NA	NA	TGTGCCATCAGGACGGGAGATAGAGTACAAGAGACCCAGTACTTC	CAIRTGDRVQETQYF
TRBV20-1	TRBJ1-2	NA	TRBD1	TGCAGTGCTAGGGGGGAGGGGGCCCAGTATGGCTACACCTTC	CSARGEGAQYGYTF
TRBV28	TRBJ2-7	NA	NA	TGTGCCAGCAGTTTTTTAGGGGGTGGCAGTTACGAGCAGTACTTC	CASSFLGGGSYEQYF
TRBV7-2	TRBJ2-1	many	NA	TGTGCCAGCAGCTTCGCAAGATACAATGAGCAGTTCTTC	CASSFARYNEQFF
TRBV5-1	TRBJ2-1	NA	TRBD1	TGCGCCAGCAGCTTGGAGGGACAGCCCTCCTACAATGAGCAGTTCTTC	CASSLEGQPSYNEQFF
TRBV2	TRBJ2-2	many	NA	TGTGCCAGTACAACAGGGTACACCGGGGAGCTGTTTTTT	CASTTGYTGELFF
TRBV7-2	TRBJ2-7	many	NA	TGTGCCAGCAGCGACCACCGGGACGGACGAACCTACGAGCAGTACTTC	CASSDHRDGRTYEQYF
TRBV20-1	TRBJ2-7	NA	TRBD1	TGCAGTGCTAGGGGACAGGGACTCTACGAGCAGTACTTC	CSARGQGLYEQYF
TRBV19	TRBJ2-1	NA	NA	TGTGCCAGTAGTACCCGACAGGAGCAGTTCTTC	CASSTRQEQFF
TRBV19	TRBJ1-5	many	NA	TGTGCCAGTAGTATAAACGGTGCCTGGGGACAAAGCCAGCCCCAGCATTTT	CASSINGAWGQSQPQHF
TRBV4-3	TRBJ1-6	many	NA	TGCGCCAGCAGCCAACATCCGGGACAATATAATTCACCCCTCCACTTT	CASSQHPGQYNSPLHF
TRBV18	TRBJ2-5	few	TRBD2	TGTGCCAGCTCACCACCGGTAGGCGGGGGGGACCAAGAGACCCAGTACTTC	CASSPPVGGGDQETQYF